A single sample is the source of the 25 T cell receptor beta chains below, sequenced in a study of blood T cell repertoires in COVID-19. Data came from immunoSEQ multiplex PCR; TCRdb stores just in-frame clones and leaves some out. The data contain a few hundred thousand clones, around 87% of them singletons. Sequenced input: PBMCs or T cells enriched from blood (not recorded which). The receptors derive from a young man who had recovered from COVID-19.

Points on this clone: Other DNA sequences in this specimen translate into the identical CDR3. This chain uses TRBV7-9 with TRBJ1-2; the match to TRBD1 covers 7 bases. Per germline, CDR1 SEHNR and CDR2 FQNEAQ (reference sequence). The trim removed 6 bases at V and 4 bases at J, leaving 5 bases unmatched. CDR3 size: 13 residues. As DNA, the CDR3 is TGTGCCAGCAGTCTCGGGACAGTCTATGGCTACACCTTC. It translates to CASSLGTVYGYTF.

This chain connects TRBV18 to TRBJ2-5; D gene unclear. Trimming shortened V by 2 bases and J by 6 bases, and 4 bases separated the two germline ends. The CDR3 runs 11 residues. Germline V lookup: CDR1 KGHSH, CDR2 LQKENI. The chain's CDR3 is CASSPGQTQYF. For the CDR3, the DNA is TGTGCCAGCTCACCAGGCCAGACCCAGTACTTC.

This chain connects TRBV6-2 or TRBV6-3 to TRBJ1-2; D not resolved. V was trimmed by 1 base and J by 6 bases, leaving 9 bases between them. This CDR3 has 13 residues. Germline-derived CDR1 and CDR2 are MNHEY and SVGEGT. CDR3 residues: CASSYFVSDGYTF. The CDR3 region has the DNA TGTGCCAGCAGTTACTTTGTCTCGGATGGCTACACCTTC.

This chain links TRBV12-3 or TRBV12-4 with TRBJ2-7; 10 bases map to TRBD2. The J segment lost 3 bases and the V segment lost 10 bases, leaving 3 bases of the junction unmatched. This CDR3 region has 12 residues. CDR3 loop: CAISSGGYEQYF. In DNA form, the CDR3 reads TGTGCCATCTCTAGCGGGGGCTACGAGCAGTACTTC.

The chain employs TRBV4-1 and TRBJ1-6; 7 bases are shared with TRBD1. The CDR3 runs 15 residues. After removal of 0 bases from V and 8 bases from J, the junction contained 4 bases not matched to a gene. CDR1 and CDR2 (germline): MGHRA, YSYEKL. CDR3 DNA sequence: TGCGCCAGCAGCCAAGATTGGGACAGAGATTCACCCCTCCACTTT. Residues: CASSQDWDRDSPLHF.

This chain uses TRBV10-3 with TRBJ1-6; 8 bases are a match to TRBD1. V lost 0 bases and J lost 5; bases outside the gene matches: 0. Germline CDR1 reads ENHRY; CDR2 reads SYGVKD. The CDR3 spans 15 residues. CDR3 nucleotides: TGTGCCATCAGTGAGTCGGACAGGGATAATTCACCCCTCCACTTT. Protein: CAISESDRDNSPLHF.

The rearrangement joins TRBV4-2 to TRBJ2-1, with 7 bases matching TRBD1. Germline CDR1 is LGHNA and CDR2 is YNFKEQ. The V gene end was trimmed by 5 bases and the J gene end by 8 bases; junction bases not matched to a gene: 9. The CDR3 extends over 14 amino acids. The CDR3 nucleotides are TGTGCCAGCAGCTCCCGAGACAGGGTCCATGAGCAGTTCTTC. Translated, it gives CASSSRDRVHEQFF.

This chain joins TRBV18 and TRBJ2-1; D is unresolved. This CDR3 is 14 amino acids long. From germline, CDR1 is KGHSH and CDR2 LQKENI. V was cut by 5 bases and J by 3 bases, with 11 bases left in between. The CDR3 DNA sequence: TGTGCCAGCTCAGCCATAAATAGCTACAATGAGCAGTTCTTC. Encoded protein: CASSAINSYNEQFF.

The V gene is TRBV5-1, the J gene TRBJ2-2; no firm D call. CDR1 SGHRS and CDR2 YFSETQ come from the germline V gene. Trimming stripped 0 bases from V and 8 bases from J, with 8 bases between. The CDR3 has 13 residues. CDR3 region: CASSLGLSGELFF. CDR3 coding DNA: TGCGCCAGCAGCTTGGGTCTATCTGGGGAGCTGTTTTTT.

J is TRBJ1-6 and V is TRBV4-1; D call uncertain. From germline, CDR1 is MGHRA and CDR2 YSYEKL. The CDR3 has 17 residues. The V end was cut by 5 bases, the J end by 7 bases, with 21 bases between. The CDR3 region is CASSSLPPFEANSPLHF. The CDR3 nucleotides are TGCGCCAGCAGCTCGCTTCCGCCGTTCGAGGCGAATTCACCCCTCCACTTT.

This clone was found once. V gene TRBV10-1 combines with J gene TRBJ2-5; D remains ambiguous. Per the germline V gene, CDR1 is WNHNN and CDR2 is SYGVQD (reference sequence). The CDR3 covers 13 residues. V was cut by 3 bases and J by 0 bases, with 5 bases left in between. The chain's CDR3 is CASSDGYQETQYF. CDR3 coding DNA: TGCGCCAGCAGTGACGGGTACCAAGAGACCCAGTACTTC.

The chain combines TRBV19 with TRBJ2-4; 7 bases map to TRBD1. With 6 bases clipped from V and 0 bases from J, the junction kept 5 bases outside the gene matches. Germline loops: CDR1 LNHDA, CDR2 SQIVND (reference sequence). There are 15 residues in the CDR3. CDR3 region: CASSPGQLAKNIQYF. CDR3 DNA sequence: TGTGCCAGTAGCCCGGGACAGCTAGCCAAAAACATTCAGTACTTC.

The chain employs TRBV25-1 and TRBJ1-6, with 7 bases matching TRBD1. With 5 bases clipped from V and 3 bases from J, the junction kept 4 bases outside the gene matches. This CDR3 has 15 residues. Germline V gives CDR1 MGHDK, CDR2 SYGVNS. The CDR3 region is CASSRGTVYNSPLHF. The CDR3 nucleotides are TGTGCCAGCAGTAGAGGGACAGTCTATAATTCACCCCTCCACTTT.

V is TRBV19 and J is TRBJ1-2; D might be TRBD1 (6 bases). CDR1 is LNHDA, CDR2 SQIVND, per germline (reference sequence). The CDR3 spans 15 residues. V shed 7 bases and J shed 0 bases, with 15 bases lying between them. The CDR3 nucleotides read TGTGCCAGTACCCCGAACAGGGTGGCTAACTATGGCTACACCTTC. It encodes CASTPNRVANYGYTF.

The chain recombines TRBV4-2 with TRBJ2-1; TRBD1 matches 7 bases. V was pared by 4 bases and J by 8 bases, with 8 bases of the junction left unmatched. Per germline, CDR1 LGHNA and CDR2 YNFKEQ. The CDR3 runs 14 residues. The CDR3 coding sequence is TGTGCCAGCAGCCTAGACGACAGGGTTGATGAGCAGTTCTTC. Translated, it gives CASSLDDRVDEQFF.

In its sample, this clone was seen once. J is TRBJ2-7 and V is TRBV7-8, with 8 bases matching TRBD2. CDR3 length: 16 residues. Trimming removed 5 bases from V and 0 bases from J; junction bases left unmatched: 9. The germline gives CDR1 SGHVS, CDR2 FQNEAQ. CDR3 in amino acids: CASSLTGGGSSYEQYF. Written as DNA, the CDR3 is TGTGCCAGCAGCCTAACAGGCGGGGGGTCCTCCTACGAGCAGTACTTC.

In this sample, this clone turned up a few times. This rearrangement joins TRBV11-2 to TRBJ1-6; no firm D call. Looked up from germline, CDR1 is SGHAT and CDR2 is FQNNGV. This CDR3 comprises 18 residues. V lost 2 bases, J lost 0 bases, and 14 bases lay in between. CDR3 loop: CASSLRRKENSYNSPLHF. The CDR3 DNA reads TGTGCCAGCAGCTTAAGGCGGAAGGAGAACTCCTATAATTCACCCCTCCACTTT.

This clone was counted once. This sequence joins TRBV4-1 and TRBJ1-5; D perhaps matches TRBD1 (6 bases). Trimming took 5 bases from V and 2 from J, leaving 19 bases between them. CDR1 and CDR2 (germline): MGHRA, YSYEKL. The CDR3 is 17 amino acids. CDR3 bases: TGCGCCAGCAGCTACTTCTACGTGGGGGCAGGCAATCAGCCCCAGCATTTT. Encoded protein: CASSYFYVGAGNQPQHF.

The chain couples TRBV4-2 to TRBJ2-7, with TRBD1 matching over 8 bases. This CDR3 is built from 15 residues. With 3 bases clipped from V and 0 bases from J, the junction kept 4 bases outside the gene matches. Germline V gene data show CDR1 as LGHNA and CDR2 as YNFKEQ. CDR3 DNA sequence: TGTGCCAGCAGCCAGCCGGGACAGGACTCCTACGAGCAGTACTTC. As protein: CASSQPGQDSYEQYF.

V gene TRBV7-9 combines with J gene TRBJ1-1; D gene ambiguous. This CDR3 has 14 residues. The germline V gene has CDR1 SEHNR and CDR2 FQNEAQ (reference sequence). Trimming cost V 2 bases and J 2 bases, with 9 bases left between them. CDR3 in DNA: TGTGCCAGCAGCTTAACTCAGGTTAACACTGAAGCTTTCTTT. Encoded protein: CASSLTQVNTEAFF.

The J gene is TRBJ1-1, the V gene TRBV3-1 (or the pseudogene TRBV3-2); no reliable D call. V was trimmed by 4 bases and J by 4 bases, leaving 16 bases between them. Germline V gene lookup returns CDR1 LGHDT and CDR2 YNNKEL (reference sequence). This CDR3 contains 15 residues. The CDR3 loop reads CASSPIMVIGTEAFF. The CDR3 DNA sequence: TGTGCCAGCAGCCCGATTATGGTAATCGGCACTGAAGCTTTCTTT.

This clone was found a few times. This chain's CDR3 is CASSLALGGGYTF. CDR3 DNA sequence: TGTGCCAGCAGCCTCGCATTAGGCGGGGGCTACACCTTC. The chain employs TRBV11-2 and TRBJ1-2; D is ambiguous. Germline V CDR1 and CDR2: SGHAT, FQNNGV. V was pared by 5 bases and J by 8 bases, with 15 bases between. The CDR3 loop spans 13 amino acids.

The chain links TRBV15 to TRBJ2-5; 11 bases match TRBD2. The trim removed 1 base at V and 5 bases at J, leaving 6 bases unmatched. Germline CDR1 LNHNV, CDR2 YYDKDF (reference sequence). This CDR3 comprises 16 residues. In DNA form, the CDR3 reads TGTGCCACCAGCAGAGCCCCTAGCGGGGGGATGGAGACCCAGTACTTC. This sequence encodes CATSRAPSGGMETQYF.

The chain carries TRBV7-9 and TRBJ2-7; 9 bases agree with TRBD1. V was clipped by 2 bases and J by 2 bases; unmatched bases: 1. The CDR3 totals 14 residues. Germline V gene data show CDR1 as SEHNR and CDR2 as FQNEAQ (reference sequence). This CDR3 reads CASSLWDRAYEQYF. The CDR3 DNA reads TGTGCCAGCAGCTTATGGGACAGGGCCTACGAGCAGTACTTC.

V is TRBV6-5 and J is TRBJ1-5; TRBD1 is a possible D gene (5 bases). Germline V gene data show CDR1 as MNHEY and CDR2 as SVGAGI. The CDR3 covers 15 residues. Trimming pared 6 bases from V and 1 base from J, leaving 13 bases between. CDR3 bases: TGTGCCAGCAGATCAGGGCCTTCCAGCAATCAGCCCCAGCATTTT. Residues: CASRSGPSSNQPQHF.